This record looks at one T cell receptor beta chain sequence and its context. One end of the junction is discordant with germline, which a read error may explain. The identical CDR3 is also encoded by other nucleotide sequences in the sample. The data originate from a study of T cells in women clearing cervical HPV infection. For the study at large: Women with histologically confirmed HPV16-related CIN3 or worse, 2 with invasive cancer, served as cases.

The method was immunoSEQ multiplex PCR; TCRdb's version includes in-frame clones alone and lacks a portion of them. The sample totals about 31,000 clones. Material for sequencing was blood buffy coat. This sequence was found in a woman between 18 and 75 years old with a cervical HPV16 infection that either progressed to CIN3+ or cleared (not recorded which).

Here the CDR3 reads CASSFSTAGNTIYF. Incomplete CDR3 DNA: TGTGCCAGCAGCTTCTCGACAGCTGGAAACACA. The rearrangement joins TRBV7-6 to TRBJ1-3, with D possibly being TRBD1 (5 bases). The read terminates 3 residues before the CDR3 end, so the remaining end is supplied by the germline J gene. Germline V gene data show CDR1 as SGHVS and CDR2 as FNYEAQ. CDR3 length: 14 amino acids.